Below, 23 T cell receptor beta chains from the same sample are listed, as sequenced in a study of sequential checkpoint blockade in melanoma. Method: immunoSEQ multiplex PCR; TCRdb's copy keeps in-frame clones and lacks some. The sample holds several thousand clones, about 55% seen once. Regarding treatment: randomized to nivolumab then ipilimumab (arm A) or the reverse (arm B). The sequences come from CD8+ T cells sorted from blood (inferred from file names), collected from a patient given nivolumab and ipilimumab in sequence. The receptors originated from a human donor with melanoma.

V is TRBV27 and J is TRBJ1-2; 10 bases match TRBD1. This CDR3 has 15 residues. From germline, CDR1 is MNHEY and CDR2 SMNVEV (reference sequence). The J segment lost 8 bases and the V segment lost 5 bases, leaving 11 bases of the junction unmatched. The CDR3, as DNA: TGTGCCAGCAGTCCGTCGGGACAGGGGTTTGGCGGCTACACCTTC. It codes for CASSPSGQGFGGYTF.

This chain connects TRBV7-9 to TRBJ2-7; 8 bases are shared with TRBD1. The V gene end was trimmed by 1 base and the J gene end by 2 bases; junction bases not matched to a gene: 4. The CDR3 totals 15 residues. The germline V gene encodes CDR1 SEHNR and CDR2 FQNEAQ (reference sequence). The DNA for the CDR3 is TGTGCCAGCAGCTTAGAAACAGGGGGTGCCTACGAGCAGTACTTC. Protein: CASSLETGGAYEQYF. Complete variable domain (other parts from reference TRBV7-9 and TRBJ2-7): DTGVSQNPRHKITKRGQNVTFRCDPISEHNRLYWYRQTLGQGPEFLTYFQNEAQLEKSRLLSDRFSAERPKGSFSTLEIQRTEQGDSAMYLCASSLETGGAYEQYFGPGTRLTVT.

The CDR3 here is CASSPPGQGQPQHF. CDR3 sequence (DNA): TGTGCCAGCTCACCACCGGGGCAGGGCCAGCCCCAGCATTTT. The genes are TRBV18 and TRBJ1-5; D perhaps matches TRBD1 (5 bases). V lost 0 bases to trimming and J lost 7 bases, with 10 bases between them. In germline, CDR1 is KGHSH, CDR2 LQKENI. The CDR3 loop spans 14 amino acids.

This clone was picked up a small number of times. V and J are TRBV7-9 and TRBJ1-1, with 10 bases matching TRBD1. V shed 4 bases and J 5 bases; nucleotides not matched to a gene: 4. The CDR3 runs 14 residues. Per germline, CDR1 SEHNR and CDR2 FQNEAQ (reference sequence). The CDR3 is CASSSPGQGTEAFF. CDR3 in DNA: TGTGCCAGCAGCTCCCCGGGACAGGGGACTGAAGCTTTCTTT. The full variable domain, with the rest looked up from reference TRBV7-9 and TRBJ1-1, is DTGVSQNPRHKITKRGQNVTFRCDPISEHNRLYWYRQTLGQGPEFLTYFQNEAQLEKSRLLSDRFSAERPKGSFSTLEIQRTEQGDSAMYLCASSSPGQGTEAFFGQGTRLTVV.

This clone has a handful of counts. The CDR3 nucleotides are TGTGCCTGGAACGACGGGGTCTCCTACGAGCAGTACTTC. As protein: CAWNDGVSYEQYF. This chain connects TRBV30 to TRBJ2-7; TRBD2 might be the D (5 bases). In germline, CDR1 is GTSNPN, CDR2 SVGIG (reference sequence). Trimming shortened V by 4 bases and J by 0 bases, and 10 bases separated the two germline ends. The CDR3 extends over 13 amino acids.

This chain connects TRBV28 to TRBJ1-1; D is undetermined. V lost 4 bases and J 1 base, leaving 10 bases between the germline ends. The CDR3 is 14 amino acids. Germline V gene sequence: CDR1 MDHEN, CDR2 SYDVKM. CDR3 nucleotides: TGTGCCAGCAGTTCCGTGGAGTGGAACACTGAAGCTTTCTTT. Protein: CASSSVEWNTEAFF.

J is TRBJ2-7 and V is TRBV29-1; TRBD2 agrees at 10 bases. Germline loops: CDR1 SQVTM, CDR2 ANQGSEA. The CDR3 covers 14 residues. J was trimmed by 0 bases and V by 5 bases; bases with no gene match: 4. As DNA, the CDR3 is TGCAGCGTTCGGACTAGCGGAAGCTCCTACGAGCAGTACTTC. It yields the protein CSVRTSGSSYEQYF.

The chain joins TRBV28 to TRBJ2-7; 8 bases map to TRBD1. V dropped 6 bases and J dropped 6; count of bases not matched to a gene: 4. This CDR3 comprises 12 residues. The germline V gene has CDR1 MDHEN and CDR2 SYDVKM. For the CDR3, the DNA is TGTGCCAGCAGCCCTACAGGGGGCGAGCAGTACTTC. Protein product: CASSPTGGEQYF.

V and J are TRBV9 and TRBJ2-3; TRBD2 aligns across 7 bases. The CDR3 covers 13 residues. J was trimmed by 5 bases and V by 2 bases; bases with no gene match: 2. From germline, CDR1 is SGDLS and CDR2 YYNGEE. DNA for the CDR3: TGTGCCAGCAGCGTGGGGGGGGGAGATACGCAGTATTTT. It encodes CASSVGGGDTQYF.

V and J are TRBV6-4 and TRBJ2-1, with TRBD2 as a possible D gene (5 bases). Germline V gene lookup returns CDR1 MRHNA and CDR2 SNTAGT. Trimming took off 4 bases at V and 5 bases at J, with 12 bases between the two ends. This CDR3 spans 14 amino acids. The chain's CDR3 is CASSGGEGNNEQFF. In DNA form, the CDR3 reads TGTGCCAGCAGTGGAGGTGAGGGTAACAATGAGCAGTTCTTC.

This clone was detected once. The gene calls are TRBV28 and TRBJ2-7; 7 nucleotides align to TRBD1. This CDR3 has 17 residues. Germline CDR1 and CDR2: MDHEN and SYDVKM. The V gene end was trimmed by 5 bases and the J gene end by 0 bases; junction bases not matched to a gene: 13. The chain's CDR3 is CASSPTPGQPGSYEQYF. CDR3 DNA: TGTGCCAGCAGTCCCACACCGGGACAGCCGGGCTCCTACGAGCAGTACTTC. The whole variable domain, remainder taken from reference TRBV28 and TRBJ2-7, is DVKVTQSSRYLVKRTGEKVFLECVQDMDHENMFWYRQDPGLGLRLIYFSYDVKMKEKGDIPEGYSVSREKKERFSLILESASTNQTSMYLCASSPTPGQPGSYEQYFGPGTRLTVT.

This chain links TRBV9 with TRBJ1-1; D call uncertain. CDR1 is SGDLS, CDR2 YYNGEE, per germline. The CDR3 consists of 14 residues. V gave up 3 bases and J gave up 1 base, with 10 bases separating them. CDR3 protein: CASSARNRNTEAFF. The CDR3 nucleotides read TGTGCCAGCAGCGCTCGGAACAGGAACACTGAAGCTTTCTTT.

In DNA form, the CDR3 reads TGTGCCAGCAGCCCGGGACAGGCGATTCTCTATGGCTACACCTTC. This codes for CASSPGQAILYGYTF. V is TRBV7-2 and J is TRBJ1-2, with 8 bases that match TRBD1. Germline V gene sequence: CDR1 SGHTA, CDR2 FQGNSA. V was clipped by 5 bases and J by 4 bases; unmatched bases: 9. CDR3 length: 15 amino acids.

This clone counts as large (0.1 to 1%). This CDR3 reads CASSAQGHPRYGYTF. The CDR3 DNA sequence: TGTGCCAGCAGCGCCCAAGGACACCCACGCTATGGCTACACCTTC. This chain links TRBV7-9 with TRBJ1-2; the D gene is possibly TRBD1 (5 bases). CDR3 length: 15 residues. Per germline, CDR1 SEHNR and CDR2 FQNEAQ (reference sequence). With 5 bases removed from V and 4 bases from J, the gap between germline ends came to 17 bases. Together with reference TRBV7-9 and TRBJ1-2, the CDR3 gives the full variable domain: DTGVSQNPRHKITKRGQNVTFRCDPISEHNRLYWYRQTLGQGPEFLTYFQNEAQLEKSRLLSDRFSAERPKGSFSTLEIQRTEQGDSAMYLCASSAQGHPRYGYTFGSGTRLTVV.

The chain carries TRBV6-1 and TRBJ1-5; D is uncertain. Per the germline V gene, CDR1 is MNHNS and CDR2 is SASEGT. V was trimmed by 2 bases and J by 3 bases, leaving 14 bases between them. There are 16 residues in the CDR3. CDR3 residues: CASSEWGGSNNQPQHF. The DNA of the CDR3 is TGTGCCAGCAGTGAATGGGGAGGGAGCAACAATCAGCCCCAGCATTTT.

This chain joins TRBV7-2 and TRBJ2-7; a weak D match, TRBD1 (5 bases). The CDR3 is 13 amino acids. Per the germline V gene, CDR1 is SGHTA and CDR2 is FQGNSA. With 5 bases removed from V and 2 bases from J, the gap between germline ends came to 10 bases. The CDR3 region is CASSLTETYEQYF. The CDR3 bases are TGTGCCAGCAGCCTGACAGAGACCTACGAGCAGTACTTC.

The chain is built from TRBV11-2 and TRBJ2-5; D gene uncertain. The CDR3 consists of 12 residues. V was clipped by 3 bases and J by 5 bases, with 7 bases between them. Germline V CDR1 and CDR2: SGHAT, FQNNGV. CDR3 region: CASSFPLETQYF. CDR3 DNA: TGTGCCAGCAGCTTTCCCTTGGAGACCCAGTACTTC.

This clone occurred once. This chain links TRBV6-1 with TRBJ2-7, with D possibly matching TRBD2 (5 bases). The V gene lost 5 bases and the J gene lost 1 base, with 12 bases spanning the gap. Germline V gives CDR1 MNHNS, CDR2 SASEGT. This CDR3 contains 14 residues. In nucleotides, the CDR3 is TGTGCCAGCAGTACCGGGATGGTATCCTACGAGCAGTACTTC. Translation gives CASSTGMVSYEQYF.

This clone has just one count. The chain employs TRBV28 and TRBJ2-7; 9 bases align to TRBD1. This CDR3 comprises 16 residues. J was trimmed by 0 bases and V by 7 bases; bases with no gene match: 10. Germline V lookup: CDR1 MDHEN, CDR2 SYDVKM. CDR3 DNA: TGTGCCAGCACCATTTACAGGGGGCGGGCCTCCTACGAGCAGTACTTC. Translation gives CASTIYRGRASYEQYF.

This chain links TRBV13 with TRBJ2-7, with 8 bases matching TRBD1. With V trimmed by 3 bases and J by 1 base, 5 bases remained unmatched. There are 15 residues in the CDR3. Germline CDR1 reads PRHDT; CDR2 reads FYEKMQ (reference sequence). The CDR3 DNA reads TGTGCCAGCAGCTTCAGGGGGCTACTTTCCTACGAGCAGTACTTC. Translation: CASSFRGLLSYEQYF.

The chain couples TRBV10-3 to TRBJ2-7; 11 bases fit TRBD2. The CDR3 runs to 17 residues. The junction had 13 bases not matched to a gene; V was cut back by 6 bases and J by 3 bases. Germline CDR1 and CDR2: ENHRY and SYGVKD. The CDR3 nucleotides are TGTGCCATCAGCGACAGGGGTATAGGACTAGCGGGCTACGAGCAGTACTTC. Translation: CAISDRGIGLAGYEQYF.

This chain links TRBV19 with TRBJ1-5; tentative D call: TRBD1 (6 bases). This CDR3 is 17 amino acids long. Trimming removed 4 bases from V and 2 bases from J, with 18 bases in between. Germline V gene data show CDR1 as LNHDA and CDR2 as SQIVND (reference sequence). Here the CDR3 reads CASSTKTGTNGNQPQHF. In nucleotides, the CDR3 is TGTGCCAGTAGTACTAAAACCGGGACAAATGGCAATCAGCCCCAGCATTTT.

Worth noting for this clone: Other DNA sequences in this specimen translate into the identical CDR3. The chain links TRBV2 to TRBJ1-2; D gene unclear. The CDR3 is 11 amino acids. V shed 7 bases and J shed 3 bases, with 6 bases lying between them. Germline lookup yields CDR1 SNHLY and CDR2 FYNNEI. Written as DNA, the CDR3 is TGTGCCAGCACGGGGTACTATGGCTACACCTTC. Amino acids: CASTGYYGYTF.